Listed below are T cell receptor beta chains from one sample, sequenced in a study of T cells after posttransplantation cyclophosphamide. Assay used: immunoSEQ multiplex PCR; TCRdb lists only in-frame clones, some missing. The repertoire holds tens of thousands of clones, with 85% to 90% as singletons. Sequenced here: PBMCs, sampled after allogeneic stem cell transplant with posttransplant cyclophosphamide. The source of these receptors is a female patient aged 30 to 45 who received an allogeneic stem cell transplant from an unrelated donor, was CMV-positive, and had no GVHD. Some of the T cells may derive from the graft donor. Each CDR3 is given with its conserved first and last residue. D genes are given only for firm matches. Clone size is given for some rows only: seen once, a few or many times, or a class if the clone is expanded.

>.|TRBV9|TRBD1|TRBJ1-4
TGTGCCAGCAGCGTAGGGGCAGGGGGGGAAAAACTGTTTTTT
CASSVGAGGEKLFF
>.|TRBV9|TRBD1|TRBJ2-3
TGTGCCAGCAGCGGGTGGACAGGGAGCACAGATACGCAGTATTTT
CASSGWTGSTDTQYF
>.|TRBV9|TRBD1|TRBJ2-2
TGTGCCAGCAGTCCTTGGACAGGGGCGAACACCGGGGAGCTGTTTTTT
CASSPWTGANTGELFF
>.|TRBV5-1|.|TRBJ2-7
TGCGCCAGCAGCTTGGCTGGGGACTGGCAGTACTTC
CASSLAGDWQYF
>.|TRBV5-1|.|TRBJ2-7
TGCGCCAGCAGCTTGGCCTTATCCGAGCAGTACTTC
CASSLALSEQYF
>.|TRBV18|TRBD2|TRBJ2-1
TGTGCCAGCTCACCCAGAGGTAGCGGGGGGGCGAGCTCCTACAATGAGCAGTTCTTC
CASSPRGSGGASSYNEQFF
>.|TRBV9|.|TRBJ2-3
TGTGCCAGCAGCCCACGGACAGACACAGATACGCAGTATTTT
CASSPRTDTDTQYF
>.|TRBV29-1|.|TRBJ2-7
TGCAGCGTTGTACAGGGTGGGAACTTCTACGAGCAGTACTTC
CSVVQGGNFYEQYF
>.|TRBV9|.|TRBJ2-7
TGTGCCAGCAGCGTAGCTAGGGAGGACAGGCCTCCTTACGAGCAGTACTTC
CASSVAREDRPPYEQYF
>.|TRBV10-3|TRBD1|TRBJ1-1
TGTGCCATCAGGTTGACAGGGATGAACACTGAAGCTTTCTTT
CAIRLTGMNTEAFF
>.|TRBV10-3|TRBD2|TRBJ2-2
TGTGCCATCAGTGAGTCGGGCGGGGGGTATGACACCGGGGAGCTGTTTTTT
CAISESGGGYDTGELFF
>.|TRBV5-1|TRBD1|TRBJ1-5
TGCGCCAGCAGCTTACAGGGGCATAGCAATCAGCCCCAGCATTTT
CASSLQGHSNQPQHF
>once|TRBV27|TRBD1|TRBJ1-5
TGTGCCAGCTGGGACAGGGTTAGCAATCAGCCCCAGCATTTT
CASWDRVSNQPQHF
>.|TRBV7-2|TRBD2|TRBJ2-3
TGTGCCAGCAGCCTACTCCAGCGGGGGGTGGCAGATACGCAGTATTTT
CASSLLQRGVADTQYF
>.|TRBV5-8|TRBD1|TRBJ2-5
TGTGCCAGCAGCTTGGGATACAGGGGGCTAAGAGAGACCCAGTACTTC
CASSLGYRGLRETQYF
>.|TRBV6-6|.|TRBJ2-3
TGTGCCAGCAGTTACCGGGGTGGAGATACGCAGTATTTT
CASSYRGGDTQYF
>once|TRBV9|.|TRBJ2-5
TGTGCCAGCAGCGTAGACAGGGAAGAGACCCAGTACTTC
CASSVDREETQYF
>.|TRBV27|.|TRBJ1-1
TGTGCCAGCAGTCTGTATATGAACACTGAAGCTTTCTTT
CASSLYMNTEAFF
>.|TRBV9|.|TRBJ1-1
TGTGCCAGCAGCGTAGACCCCGGAGGGAGGGGCACTGAAGCTTTCTTT
CASSVDPGGRGTEAFF
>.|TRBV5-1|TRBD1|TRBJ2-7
TGCGCCAGCAGCAAGGGACAGGGGGTCTTCGAGCAGTACTTC
CASSKGQGVFEQYF
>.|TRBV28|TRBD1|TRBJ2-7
TGTGCCAGCAGTTTAAGGGACAGGGACTACGGGCAGTACTTC
CASSLRDRDYGQYF
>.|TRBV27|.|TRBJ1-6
TGTGCCAGCAGGGTGGGGGCAAAGTCAAATTCACCCCTCCACTTT
CASRVGAKSNSPLHF
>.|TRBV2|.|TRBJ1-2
TGTGCCAGCAGTGAAACACTAAATGGCTACACCTTC
CASSETLNGYTF
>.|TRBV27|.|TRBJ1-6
TGTGCCAGCAGTTTATTAGTAGGGGGCTCCTATAATTCACCCCTCCACTTT
CASSLLVGGSYNSPLHF
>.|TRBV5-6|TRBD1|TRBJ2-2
TGTGCCAGCAGCACCGGGACAGGGATGTTCGGGGAGCTGTTTTTT
CASSTGTGMFGELFF
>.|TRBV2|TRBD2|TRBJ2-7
TGTGCCAGCAGTGAACTGCGGGGGGTTTCCGAGCAGTACTTC
CASSELRGVSEQYF
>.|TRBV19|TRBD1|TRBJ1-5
TGTGCCAGTGGGGACAGGTTTTATCAGCCCCAGCATTTT
CASGDRFYQPQHF
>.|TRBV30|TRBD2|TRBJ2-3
TGTGCCTGGAGTTCTTCTAGCGGTTTTGGCACAGATACGCAGTATTTT
CAWSSSSGFGTDTQYF
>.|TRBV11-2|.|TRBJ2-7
TGTGCCAGCAGACGACAGTCCTACGAGCAGTACTTC
CASRRQSYEQYF
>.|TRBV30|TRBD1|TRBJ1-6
TGTGCCTGGAGCACAGGGGGCGTTTATAATTCACCCCTCCACTTT
CAWSTGGVYNSPLHF
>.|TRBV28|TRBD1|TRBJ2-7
TGTGCCAGCAGTGGGACAGGGCCTTACTACGAGCAGTACTTC
CASSGTGPYYEQYF
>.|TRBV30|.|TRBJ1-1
TGTGCCCGGGGGGGGCAGGAGAACACTGAAGCTTTCTTT
CARGGQENTEAFF
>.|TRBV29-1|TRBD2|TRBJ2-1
TGCAGCGTTGGCGGGGGGCCTCTTTCGGAGCAGTTCTTC
CSVGGGPLSEQFF
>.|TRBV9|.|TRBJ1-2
TGTGCCAGCAGCCGGACAGCGAACTATGGCTACACCTTC
CASSRTANYGYTF
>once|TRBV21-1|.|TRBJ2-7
TGTGCCAGCAGTAAAGGGGACTCCCGGGACTACGAGCAGTACTTC
CASSKGDSRDYEQYF
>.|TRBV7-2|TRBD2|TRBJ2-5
TGTGCCAGCAGGAGGAGTAGCGGGGGAGGAGAGACCCAGTACTTC
CASRRSSGGGETQYF
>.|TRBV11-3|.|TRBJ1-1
TGTGCCAGCCGTGAGGCGGTGAACACTGAAGCTTTCTTT
CASREAVNTEAFF
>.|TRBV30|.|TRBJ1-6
TGTGCCTGGAGTGTACCGGGGGGTCCATATAATTCACCCCTCCACTTT
CAWSVPGGPYNSPLHF
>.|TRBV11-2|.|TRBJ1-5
TGTGCCAGCAGTTCCTTCACACATAGCAATCAGCCCCAGCATTTT
CASSSFTHSNQPQHF
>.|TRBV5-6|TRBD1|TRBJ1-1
TGTGCCAGCAGCTTGGAGACAGGGGGATATCGTCTAGGAGCTTTCTTT
CASSLETGGYRLGAFF
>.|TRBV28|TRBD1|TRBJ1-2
TGTGCCAGCAGTGGACAGGCCTATGGCTACACCTTC
CASSGQAYGYTF
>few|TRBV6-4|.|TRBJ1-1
TGTGCCAGCAGTCGAGACGGAGGGAACACTGAAGCTTTCTTT
CASSRDGGNTEAFF
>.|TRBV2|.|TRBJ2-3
TGTGCCAGCAGTAGCGGAGTTAGCACAGATACGCAGTATTTT
CASSSGVSTDTQYF
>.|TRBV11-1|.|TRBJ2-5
TGTGCCAGCAGCCCCCCCATTCGTAGAAACCAAGAGACCCAGTACTTC
CASSPPIRRNQETQYF
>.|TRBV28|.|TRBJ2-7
TGTGCCAGCAGTTTAGGTAGCTCCTACGAGCAGTACTTC
CASSLGSSYEQYF
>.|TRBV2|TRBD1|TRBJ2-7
TGTGCCAGCCACCGGGACAGGGCCATTTACGAGCAGTACTTC
CASHRDRAIYEQYF
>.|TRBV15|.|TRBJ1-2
TGTGCCACCAGCAGAGATGGGACAAACTATGGCTACACCTTC
CATSRDGTNYGYTF
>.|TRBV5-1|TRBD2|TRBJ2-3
TGCGCCAGCAGCTTGCAGGGACTAGCCACAGATACGCAGTATTTT
CASSLQGLATDTQYF
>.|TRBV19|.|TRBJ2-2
TGTGCCAGTAGTTATCTCACCGGGGAGCTGTTTTTT
CASSYLTGELFF
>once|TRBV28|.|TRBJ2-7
TGTGCCAGCACCGGGAAGGTATTCGGCTACGAGCAGTACTTC
CASTGKVFGYEQYF
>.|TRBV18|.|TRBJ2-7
TGTGCCAGCTCAGGAGAGGGAGACGTCGACTTC
CASSGEGDVDF
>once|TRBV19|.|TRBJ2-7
TGTGCCAGTAGTCCGGCAGGGACCTACGAGCAGTACTTC
CASSPAGTYEQYF
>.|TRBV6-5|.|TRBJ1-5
TGTGCCAGCAGCGCAGGACAGCAAAGTCAGCCCCAGCATTTT
CASSAGQQSQPQHF
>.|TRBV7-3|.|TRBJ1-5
TGTGCCAGCAGCTCCCAGGGTATGCAGCCCCAGCATTTT
CASSSQGMQPQHF
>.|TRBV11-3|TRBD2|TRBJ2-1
TGTGCCAGCAGCTTAAGACCCCCGGGACTAGCCTACAATGAGCAGTTCTTC
CASSLRPPGLAYNEQFF
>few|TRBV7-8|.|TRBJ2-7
TGTGCCAGCAGCCTAAGCACAGGGTCGGACCTTACTGACGAGCAGTACTTC
CASSLSTGSDLTDEQYF
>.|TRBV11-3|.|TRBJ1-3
TGTGCCAGCAGCTTAGGCGGGGTTTCGGCAAACACCATATATTTT
CASSLGGVSANTIYF
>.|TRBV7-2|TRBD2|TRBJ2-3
TGTGCCAGCAGCTGGACCGTAGCGGGAATCACAGATACGCAGTATTTT
CASSWTVAGITDTQYF